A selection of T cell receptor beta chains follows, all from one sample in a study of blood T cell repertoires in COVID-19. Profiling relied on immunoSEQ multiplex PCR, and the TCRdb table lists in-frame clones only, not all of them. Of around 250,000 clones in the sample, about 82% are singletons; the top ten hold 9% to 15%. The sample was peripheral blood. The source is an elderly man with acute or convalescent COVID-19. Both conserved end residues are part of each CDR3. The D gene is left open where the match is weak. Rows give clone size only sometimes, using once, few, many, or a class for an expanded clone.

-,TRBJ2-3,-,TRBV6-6,CATSLGQLITDTQYF,TGTGCCACCTCCCTCGGACAGCTAATCACAGATACGCAGTATTTT
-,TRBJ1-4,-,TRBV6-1,CASSDEGGGTEKLFF,TGTGCCAGCAGTGACGAGGGAGGGGGAACGGAAAAACTGTTTTTT
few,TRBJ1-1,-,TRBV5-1,CASSSGSEAFF,TGCGCCAGCAGCTCCGGTAGTGAAGCTTTCTTT
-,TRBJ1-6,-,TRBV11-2,CASSPVGQLNSPLHF,TGTGCCAGCAGCCCCGTCGGACAGCTAAATTCACCCCTCCACTTT
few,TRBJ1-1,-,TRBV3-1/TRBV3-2,CASSLQENTEAFF,TGTGCCAGCAGCCTCCAGGAAAACACTGAAGCTTTCTTT
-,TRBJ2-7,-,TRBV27,CASRPQGRPYEQYF,TGTGCCAGCAGGCCCCAGGGTAGACCCTACGAGCAGTACTTC
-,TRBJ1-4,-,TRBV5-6,CASRSTGMPNEKLFF,TGTGCCAGCAGATCTACGGGGATGCCTAATGAAAAACTGTTTTTT
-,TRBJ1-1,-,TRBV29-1,CSVARGDTEAFF,TGCAGCGTTGCCAGGGGCGACACTGAAGCTTTCTTT
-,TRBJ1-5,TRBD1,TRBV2,CASSPGTGNNQPQHF,TGTGCCAGCAGCCCCGGGACAGGAAACAATCAGCCCCAGCATTTT
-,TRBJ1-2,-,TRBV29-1,CSVDQYGGGYTF,TGCAGCGTTGACCAATACGGTGGTGGCTACACCTTC
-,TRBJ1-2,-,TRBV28,CASSPLIRVSHF,TGTGCCAGCAGTCCTCTAATTCGGGTGTCCCATTTC
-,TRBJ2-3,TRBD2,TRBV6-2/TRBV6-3,CASSYKRGRTDTQYF,TGTGCCAGCAGTTACAAGCGGGGCCGCACAGATACGCAGTATTTT
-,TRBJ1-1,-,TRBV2,CASTFTGNTEAFF,TGTGCCAGCACTTTCACAGGGAACACTGAAGCTTTCTTT
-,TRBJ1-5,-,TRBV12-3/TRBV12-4,CASRQSGFQPQHF,TGTGCCAGCAGGCAATCAGGATTCCAGCCCCAGCATTTT
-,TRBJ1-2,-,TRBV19,CASNRQWGVYGYTF,TGTGCCAGTAATCGGCAGTGGGGAGTCTATGGCTACACCTTC
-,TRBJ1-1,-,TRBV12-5,CASGLVRDYRIGNTEAFF,TGTGCTAGTGGTTTGGTACGGGATTACAGAATTGGGAACACTGAAGCTTTCTTT
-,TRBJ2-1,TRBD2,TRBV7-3,CASSAGAIEVQFF,TGTGCCAGCAGTGCGGGAGCAATTGAGGTGCAGTTCTTC
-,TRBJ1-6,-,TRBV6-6,CASSPRGGRSPLHF,TGTGCCAGCAGTCCCCGGGGGGGAAGGTCACCCCTCCACTTT
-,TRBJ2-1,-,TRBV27,CASSPLGLPNEQFF,TGTGCCAGCAGTCCCCTGGGACTCCCCAATGAGCAGTTCTTC
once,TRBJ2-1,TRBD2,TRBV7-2,CASSLAAGVYNEQFF,TGTGCCAGCAGCTTAGCAGCGGGAGTTTACAATGAGCAGTTCTTC
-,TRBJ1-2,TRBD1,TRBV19,CASRITGQGAYGYTF,TGTGCCAGTAGGATCACGGGACAGGGGGCTTATGGCTACACCTTC
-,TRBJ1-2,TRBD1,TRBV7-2,CASSLGQGSSYTF,TGTGCCAGCAGCTTAGGACAGGGATCGAGCTACACCTTC
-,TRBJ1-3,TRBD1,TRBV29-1,CSVEDRQGLTGNTIYF,TGCAGCGTTGAAGATAGACAGGGTCTCACTGGAAACACCATATATTTT